This is a list of T cell receptor beta chains from one sample in a study of beta chain features in type 1 diabetes. The method was immunoSEQ multiplex PCR; TCRdb's version includes in-frame clones alone and lacks a portion of them. The data hold around 150,000 clones, with over 55% observed a single time. The sample comprised naive CD4+ T cells from blood. All receptors derive from a man between 25 and 39 years old with type 1 diabetes. CDR3s include the opening cysteine and the closing phenylalanine or tryptophan. Size values are once, few and many counts, or a class for expanded clones, and some rows have none.

V	J	size	CDR3
TRBV25-1	TRBJ1-1	-	CASSPGVETEAFF
TRBV29-1	TRBJ1-1	-	CSVDMNTEAFF
TRBV7-2	TRBJ2-5	-	CASSLLQQETQYF
TRBV2	TRBJ1-6	-	CASSEAQDVKSPLHF
TRBV30	TRBJ1-1	-	CAWSGMTGGTEAFF
TRBV25-1	TRBJ2-3	-	CASSEGGRITDTQYF
TRBV4-3	TRBJ1-3	-	CASSQGYNSGNTIYF
TRBV30	TRBJ2-7	once	CAWSVMASEEQYF
TRBV30	TRBJ2-7	-	CAWSVPTGGYEQYF
TRBV18	TRBJ2-3	-	CASSPLNGDTQYF
TRBV11-2	TRBJ2-3	-	CASRRGGARDTQYF
TRBV25-1	TRBJ1-1	-	CASSDTQGRRAEAFF
TRBV30	TRBJ2-7	-	CAWTLTGSSAYEQYF
TRBV30	TRBJ2-3	few	CAWSNEIPTDTQYF
TRBV9	TRBJ2-3	-	CASSVEGNTDTQYF
TRBV9	TRBJ1-3	few	CASSPVGHLLSGNTIYF
TRBV2	TRBJ2-1	-	CASSEWGTGGNNEQFF
TRBV10-3	TRBJ1-1	-	CATGRGGMNTEAFF
TRBV29-1	TRBJ2-3	few	CSVGGSTDTQYF
TRBV29-1	TRBJ2-7	few	CSVRQTYEQYF
TRBV19	TRBJ2-3	few	CASSIGPVARPTDTQYF
TRBV21-1	TRBJ1-2	-	CASSKAGQDYGYTF
TRBV11-2	TRBJ1-1	-	CASSSEVAGENTEAFF
TRBV2	TRBJ2-1	few	CASRQGSSYNEQFF
TRBV27	TRBJ2-1	few	CASTRTSGGTNEQFF
TRBV29-1	TRBJ1-1	-	CSVKGADMRNTEAFF
TRBV7-2	TRBJ2-3	-	CASSLGDRDTQYF
TRBV7-2	TRBJ2-7	-	CASSKSGIWEQYF
TRBV30	TRBJ2-3	-	CAWSSKGDTQYF
TRBV7-8	TRBJ2-5	-	CASSQNSETQYF
TRBV5-1	TRBJ2-5	-	CASSLYRGYETQYF
TRBV30	TRBJ2-3	-	CAWRLGTSGADTQYF
TRBV29-1	TRBJ1-1	once	CSVGVMTEAFF
TRBV7-9	TRBJ2-3	-	CASSLGTSAEDTQYF
TRBV30	TRBJ2-3	few	CAWGQGSSTDTQYF
TRBV7-9	TRBJ2-3	-	CASSFLPTDTQYF
TRBV28	TRBJ2-5	-	CASRGGGTETQYF
TRBV10-3	TRBJ2-2	-	CAISGRDRGTGELFF
TRBV5-4	TRBJ1-6	-	CASSVRDRGRISPLHF
TRBV9	TRBJ2-1	-	CASSPHPSSYNEQFF
TRBV9	TRBJ1-1	few	CASSPSGGGDTEAFF
TRBV5-1	TRBJ2-7	-	CASSSRTSYEQYF
TRBV15	TRBJ2-5	-	CATSSTGGFQETQYF
TRBV7-9	TRBJ2-3	few	CASSLTDTQYF
TRBV5-4	TRBJ1-2	few	CASSLPMDGYTF
TRBV4-3	TRBJ1-2	-	CASSKDRLDYGYTF
TRBV29-1	TRBJ2-5	once	CSVEGETVQETQYF
TRBV9	TRBJ1-6	-	CASSVETGGESPLHF
TRBV29-1	TRBJ1-1	-	CSASSTGATEAFF
TRBV10-3	TRBJ2-5	-	CASGQGGQETQYF
TRBV4-3	TRBJ2-2	-	CASSHLIGTSRGELFF
TRBV30	TRBJ2-7	-	CAWSQGAPDEQYF
TRBV7-9	TRBJ2-3	-	CASRIREPTDTQYF
TRBV6-5	TRBJ1-3	-	CASSPTGRSGNTIYF
TRBV5-6	TRBJ2-5	few	CASSSPGPGKTQYF
TRBV29-1	TRBJ1-1	few	CSVDVPGGLNTEAFF